The clone carrying this TCR beta chain was seen a handful of times. The data originate from a study of CD8+ T cells in alopecia areata. Isolated RNA was reverse transcribed into cDNA used as the sequencing template. The table came from immunoSEQ multiplex PCR; TCRdb's copy has only in-frame clones and leaves some out. The top ten hold 5.5% to 6% of the sample, which has 200,000 or so clones, about 62% seen once. Indicated treatment: oral pan-JAK inhibitor, 5-10 mg twice daily. Isolation of CD4+ and CD8+ T cells from PBMCs was achieved by sorting. The junction had 6 bases not matched to a gene; V was cut back by 4 bases and J by 12 bases. The CDR3 runs to 11 residues. Germline CDR1 and CDR2: SGHTS and YDEGEE.

The TCR comes from a human donor with alopecia areata. This chain connects TRBV5-8 to TRBJ2-5; 7 bases agree with TRBD1. The source material was CD4+ T cells sorted from blood, sampled at week 24, from a patient treated with tofacitinib. The CDR3 reads CASSPGTGEYF. DNA of the CDR3: TGTGCCAGCAGCCCGGGCACAGGGGAGTACTTC.